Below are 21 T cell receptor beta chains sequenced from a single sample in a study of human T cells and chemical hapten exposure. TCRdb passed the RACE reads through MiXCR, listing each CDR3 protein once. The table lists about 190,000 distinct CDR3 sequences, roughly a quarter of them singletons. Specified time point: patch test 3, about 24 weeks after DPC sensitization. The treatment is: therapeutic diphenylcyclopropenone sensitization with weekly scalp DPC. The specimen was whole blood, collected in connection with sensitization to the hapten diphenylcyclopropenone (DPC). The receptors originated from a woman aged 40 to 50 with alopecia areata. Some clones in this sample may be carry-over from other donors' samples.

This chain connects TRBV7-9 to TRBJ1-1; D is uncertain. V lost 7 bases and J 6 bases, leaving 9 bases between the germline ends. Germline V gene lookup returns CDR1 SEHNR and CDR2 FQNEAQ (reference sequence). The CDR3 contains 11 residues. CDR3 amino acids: CASTGLAEAFF. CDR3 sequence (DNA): TGTGCCAGCACCGGATTGGCTGAAGCTTTCTTT.

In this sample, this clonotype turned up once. The CDR3 loop is CASSTGFNYEQYF. In DNA form, the CDR3 reads TGTGCCAGCAGTACAGGGTTCAATTACGAGCAGTACTTC. The chain has TRBV28 and TRBJ2-7, with D maybe TRBD1 (6 bases). Trimming left V 5 bases short and J 4 bases short, with 12 bases between. The CDR3 sequence is 13 residues long. Looked up from germline, CDR1 is MDHEN and CDR2 is SYDVKM. Supplemented by reference TRBV28 and TRBJ2-7, the full variable domain reads DVKVTQSSRYLVKRTGEKVFLECVQDMDHENMFWYRQDPGLGLRLIYFSYDVKMKEKGDIPEGYSVSREKKERFSLILESASTNQTSMYLCASSTGFNYEQYFGPGTRLTVT.

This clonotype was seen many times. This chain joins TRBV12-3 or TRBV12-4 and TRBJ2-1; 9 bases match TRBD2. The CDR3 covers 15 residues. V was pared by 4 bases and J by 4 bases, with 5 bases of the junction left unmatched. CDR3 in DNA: TGTGCCAGCAGTTCGATAGCGGGAGCGTACAATGAGCAGTTCTTC. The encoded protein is CASSSIAGAYNEQFF.

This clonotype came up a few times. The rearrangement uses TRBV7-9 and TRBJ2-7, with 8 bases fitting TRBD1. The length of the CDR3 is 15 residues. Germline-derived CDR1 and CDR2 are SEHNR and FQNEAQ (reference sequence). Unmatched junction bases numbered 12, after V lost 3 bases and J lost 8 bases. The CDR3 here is CASSFIQAGGAQQYF. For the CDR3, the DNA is TGTGCCAGCAGCTTCATCCAGGCAGGGGGCGCGCAGCAGTACTTC.

The CDR3 coding sequence is TGTGCCAGCAGTCAACTGGGTGGGGAGCTGTTTTTT. This sequence encodes CASSQLGGELFF. The chain combines TRBV12-3 or TRBV12-4 with TRBJ2-2; D gene uncertain. V shed 5 bases and J shed 8 bases, with 9 bases lying between them. The CDR3 has 12 residues.

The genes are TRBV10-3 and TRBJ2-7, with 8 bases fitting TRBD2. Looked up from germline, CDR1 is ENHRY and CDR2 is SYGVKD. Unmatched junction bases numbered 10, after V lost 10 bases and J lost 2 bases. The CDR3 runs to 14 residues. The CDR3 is CATSGHGGAYEQYF. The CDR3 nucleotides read TGTGCCACCTCCGGTCACGGGGGGGCCTACGAGCAGTACTTC.

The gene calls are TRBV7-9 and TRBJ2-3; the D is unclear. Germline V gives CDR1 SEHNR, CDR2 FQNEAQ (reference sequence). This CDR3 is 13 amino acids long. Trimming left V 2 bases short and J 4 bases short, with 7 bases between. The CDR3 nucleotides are TGTGCCAGCAGCTTAAGGGCCTCAGATACGCAGTATTTT. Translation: CASSLRASDTQYF. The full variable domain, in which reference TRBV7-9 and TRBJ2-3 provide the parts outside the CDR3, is DTGVSQNPRHKITKRGQNVTFRCDPISEHNRLYWYRQTLGQGPEFLTYFQNEAQLEKSRLLSDRFSAERPKGSFSTLEIQRTEQGDSAMYLCASSLRASDTQYFGPGTRLTVL.

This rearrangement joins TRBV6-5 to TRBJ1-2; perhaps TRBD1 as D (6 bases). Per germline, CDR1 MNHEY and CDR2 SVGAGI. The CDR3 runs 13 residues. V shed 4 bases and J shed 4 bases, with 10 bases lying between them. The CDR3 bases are TGTGCCAGCAGTTTTCAGGGGAGCTATGGCTACACCTTC. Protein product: CASSFQGSYGYTF.

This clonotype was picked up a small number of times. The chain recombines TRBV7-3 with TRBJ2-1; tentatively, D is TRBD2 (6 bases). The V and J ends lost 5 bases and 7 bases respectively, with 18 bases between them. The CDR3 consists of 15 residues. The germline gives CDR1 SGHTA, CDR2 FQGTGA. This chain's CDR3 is CASSPQTRPWNEQFF. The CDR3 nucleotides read TGTGCCAGCAGCCCCCAGACTAGACCCTGGAATGAGCAGTTCTTC.

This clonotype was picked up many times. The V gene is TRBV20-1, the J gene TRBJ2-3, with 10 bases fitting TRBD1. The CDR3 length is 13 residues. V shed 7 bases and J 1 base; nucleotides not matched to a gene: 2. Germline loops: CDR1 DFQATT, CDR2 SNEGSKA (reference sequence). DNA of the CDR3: TGCAGTGGGACAGGGGGAGGCACAGATACGCAGTATTTT. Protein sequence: CSGTGGGTDTQYF.

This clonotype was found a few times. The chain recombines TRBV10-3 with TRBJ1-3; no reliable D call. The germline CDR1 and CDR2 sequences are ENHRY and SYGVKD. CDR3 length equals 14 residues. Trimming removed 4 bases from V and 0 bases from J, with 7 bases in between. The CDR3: CAISGGDSGNTIYF. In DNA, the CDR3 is TGTGCCATCAGTGGGGGTGACTCTGGAAACACCATATATTTT.

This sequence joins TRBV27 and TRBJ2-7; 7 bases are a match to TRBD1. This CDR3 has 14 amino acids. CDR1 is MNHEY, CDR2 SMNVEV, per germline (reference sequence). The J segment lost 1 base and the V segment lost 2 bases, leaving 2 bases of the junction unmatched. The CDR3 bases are TGTGCCAGCAGTTTAGTGACAGGGTCCTACGAGCAGTACTTC. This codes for CASSLVTGSYEQYF.

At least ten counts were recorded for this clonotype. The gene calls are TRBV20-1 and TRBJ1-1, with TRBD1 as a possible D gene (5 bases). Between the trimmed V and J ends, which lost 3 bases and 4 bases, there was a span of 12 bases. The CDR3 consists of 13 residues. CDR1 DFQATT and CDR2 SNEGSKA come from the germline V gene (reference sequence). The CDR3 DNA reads TGCAGTGCTAGGATGGGGGGGGGCACTGAAGCTTTCTTT. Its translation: CSARMGGGTEAFF.

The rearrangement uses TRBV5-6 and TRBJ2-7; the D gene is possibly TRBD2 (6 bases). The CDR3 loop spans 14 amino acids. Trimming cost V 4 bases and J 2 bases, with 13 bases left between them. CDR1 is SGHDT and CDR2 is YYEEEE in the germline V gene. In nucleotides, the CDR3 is TGTGCCAGCAGCCCCGGTGGAGGGGCCTACGAGCAGTACTTC. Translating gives CASSPGGGAYEQYF.

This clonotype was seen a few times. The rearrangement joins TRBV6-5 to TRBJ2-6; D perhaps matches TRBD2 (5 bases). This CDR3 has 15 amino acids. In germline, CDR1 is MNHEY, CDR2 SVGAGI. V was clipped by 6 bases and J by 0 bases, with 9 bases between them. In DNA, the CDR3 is TGTGCCAGCAGGTTCGGAGGCTCTGGGGCCAACGTCCTGACTTTC. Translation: CASRFGGSGANVLTF.

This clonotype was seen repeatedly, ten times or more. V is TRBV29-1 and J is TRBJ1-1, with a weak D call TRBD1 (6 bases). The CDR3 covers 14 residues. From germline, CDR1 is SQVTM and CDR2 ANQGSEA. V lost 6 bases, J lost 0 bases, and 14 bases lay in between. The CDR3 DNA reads TGCAGCGTGGAGACCGGGACATTGAACACTGAAGCTTTCTTT. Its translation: CSVETGTLNTEAFF.

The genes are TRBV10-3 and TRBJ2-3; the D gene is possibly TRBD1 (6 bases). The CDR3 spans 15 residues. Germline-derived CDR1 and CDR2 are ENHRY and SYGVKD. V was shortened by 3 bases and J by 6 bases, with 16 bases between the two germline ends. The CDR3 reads CAISELRGNRDTQYF. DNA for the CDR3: TGTGCCATCAGTGAATTAAGGGGGAACAGGGATACGCAGTATTTT.

The CDR3 reads CASSQEDRGSYEQYF. As DNA, the CDR3 is TGTGCCAGCAGCCAAGAGGACAGGGGGTCCTACGAGCAGTACTTC. This chain uses TRBV4-2 with TRBJ2-7; 10 bases agree with TRBD1. The CDR3 consists of 15 residues. The trim removed 0 bases at V and 1 base at J, leaving 0 bases unmatched. Germline V gene lookup returns CDR1 LGHNA and CDR2 YNFKEQ.

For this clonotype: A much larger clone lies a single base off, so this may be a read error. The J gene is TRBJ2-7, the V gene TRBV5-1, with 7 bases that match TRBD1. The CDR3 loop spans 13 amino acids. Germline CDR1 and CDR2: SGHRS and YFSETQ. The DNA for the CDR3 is TGCACCAGCAGCCCCGGACAGGCCTACGAGCAGTACTTC. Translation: CTSSPGQAYEQYF.

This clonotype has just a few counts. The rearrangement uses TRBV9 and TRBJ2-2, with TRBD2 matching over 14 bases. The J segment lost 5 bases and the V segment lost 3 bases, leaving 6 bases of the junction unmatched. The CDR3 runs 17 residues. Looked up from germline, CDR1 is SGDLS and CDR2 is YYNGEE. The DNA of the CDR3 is TGTGCCAGCAGCGGACTAGCGGGAGGGTCTGGAACCGGGGAGCTGTTTTTT. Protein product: CASSGLAGGSGTGELFF. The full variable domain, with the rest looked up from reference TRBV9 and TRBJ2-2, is DSGVTQTPKHLITATGQRVTLRCSPRSGDLSVYWYQQSLDQGLQFLIQYYNGEERAKGNILERFSAQQFPDLHSELNLSSLELGDSALYFCASSGLAGGSGTGELFFGEGSRLTVL.

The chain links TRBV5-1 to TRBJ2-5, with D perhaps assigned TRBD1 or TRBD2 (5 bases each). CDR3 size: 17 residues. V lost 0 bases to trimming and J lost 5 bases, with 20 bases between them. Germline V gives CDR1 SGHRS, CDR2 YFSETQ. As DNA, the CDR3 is TGCGCCAGCAGCTTGGGTGGGGGTCTGCAACAACAGGAGACCCAGTACTTC. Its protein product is CASSLGGGLQQQETQYF.